What follows are 26 T cell receptor beta chains derived from one specimen sequenced in a study of blood T cell repertoires in COVID-19. Repertoires were generated with immunoSEQ multiplex PCR, while TCRdb's copy carries only in-frame clones and drops some. This sample has about 250,000 clones; around 85% occur once, and the top ten carry 9.1%. Sequenced sample: PBMCs or T cells enriched from blood (not recorded which). These receptors all stem from a woman between 50 and 59 years old with acute COVID-19.

The chain combines TRBV6-2 or TRBV6-3 with TRBJ2-1, with TRBD2 identical over 9 bases. Germline CDR1 is MNHEY and CDR2 is SVGEGT. With V trimmed by 5 bases and J by 1 base, 3 bases remained unmatched. The CDR3 covers 15 residues. CDR3 region: CASSRSGGSYNEQFF. The DNA for the CDR3 is TGTGCCAGCAGTCGTAGCGGGGGATCCTACAATGAGCAGTTCTTC.

The gene calls are TRBV6-4 and TRBJ1-1; no reliable D call. CDR3 size: 17 residues. Germline loops: CDR1 MRHNA, CDR2 SNTAGT. The germline V and J ends were trimmed by 3 bases and 1 base, with 18 bases remaining between them. As DNA, the CDR3 is TGTGCCAGCAGTGATAACTTCGGGGAGGGAAGGAACACTGAAGCTTTCTTT. Its protein product is CASSDNFGEGRNTEAFF.

This chain joins TRBV9 and TRBJ1-4; D possibly corresponds to TRBD1 (6 bases). The V end lost 4 bases, the J end lost 12 bases, and 16 bases lay between the germline ends. The CDR3 extends over 13 amino acids. Per germline, CDR1 SGDLS and CDR2 YYNGEE. The CDR3 loop reads CASSPIPGHQLFF. CDR3 sequence (DNA): TGTGCCAGCAGCCCCATACCGGGACACCAACTGTTTTTT.

V usage is TRBV18 and J usage is TRBJ2-1; 14 bases are a match to TRBD2. The CDR3 loop spans 19 amino acids. The V gene end was trimmed by 6 bases and the J gene end by 1 base; junction bases not matched to a gene: 11. CDR1 is KGHSH and CDR2 is LQKENI in the germline V gene. CDR3 loop: CASSPTSGGAMGSYNEQFF. The CDR3 DNA sequence: TGTGCCAGCTCCCCGACTAGCGGGGGGGCCATGGGTTCCTACAATGAGCAGTTCTTC.

This sequence joins TRBV4-3 and TRBJ1-1; D call uncertain. V lost 4 bases and J 4 bases, leaving 13 bases between the germline ends. The CDR3 is 14 amino acids. Per germline, CDR1 LGHNA and CDR2 YSLEER. The CDR3 DNA is TGCGCCAGCAGCCCTCACCTCGGTCCCACTGAAGCTTTCTTT. Translating gives CASSPHLGPTEAFF.

The CDR3 region has the DNA TGCGCCAGCAGCCTCGTCTTCGGGGGTCCGGAAAAGCAGTTCTTC. This encodes CASSLVFGGPEKQFF. V is TRBV5-1 and J is TRBJ2-1, with a weak D call TRBD2 (6 bases). The CDR3 has 15 amino acids. Trimming left V 4 bases short and J 11 bases short, with 22 bases between. Germline CDR1 SGHRS, CDR2 YFSETQ.

The chain is built from TRBV5-4 and TRBJ2-2; 9 bases match TRBD2. Germline V gives CDR1 SGHNT, CDR2 YYREEE (reference sequence). V trimming: 2 bases; J trimming: 5 bases; junction bases outside the gene matches: 4. This CDR3 spans 15 amino acids. In DNA form, the CDR3 reads TGTGCCAGCAGCTTTCCGACTAGCGGTACCGGGGAGCTGTTTTTT. Translated: CASSFPTSGTGELFF.

The V and J genes are TRBV19 and TRBJ1-6; 8 bases fit TRBD1. Germline assignment: CDR1 LNHDA and CDR2 SQIVND (reference sequence). This CDR3 spans 14 amino acids. Trimming cost V 6 bases and J 9 bases; bases outside gene matches: 7. Here the CDR3 DNA reads TGTGCCAGTAGAGGCGGCAGGGGGCCTTCACCCCTCCACTTT. Amino acid sequence: CASRGGRGPSPLHF.

The chain has TRBV5-4 and TRBJ1-4; D gene ambiguous. V was cut by 1 base and J by 8 bases, with 12 bases left in between. The CDR3 is 14 residues long. Germline loops: CDR1 SGHNT, CDR2 YYREEE (reference sequence). This chain's CDR3 is CASSLKEVEEKLFF. CDR3 nucleotide sequence: TGTGCCAGCAGCTTGAAGGAGGTGGAGGAAAAACTGTTTTTT.

V and J are TRBV11-3 and TRBJ2-7; tentatively, D is TRBD2 (5 bases). The CDR3 runs to 13 residues. Trimming took off 1 base at V and 7 bases at J, with 11 bases between the two ends. Per germline, CDR1 SGHNT and CDR2 YENEEA. The CDR3 here is CASSLGPTGEQYF. DNA for the CDR3: TGTGCCAGCAGCTTAGGACCCACGGGGGAGCAGTACTTC.

This chain links TRBV19 with TRBJ1-2, with 8 bases aligning to TRBD1. This CDR3 has 13 residues. Germline loops: CDR1 LNHDA, CDR2 SQIVND (reference sequence). The junction had 5 bases not matched to a gene; V was cut back by 4 bases and J by 7 bases. CDR3 bases: TGTGCCAGTAGTACAGGGGGCGCGGGTGGCTACACCTTC. It encodes CASSTGGAGGYTF.

The chain joins TRBV4-1 to TRBJ2-1, with TRBD2 identical over 7 bases. J was trimmed by 2 bases and V by 0 bases; bases with no gene match: 7. The CDR3 loop spans 17 amino acids. Germline CDR1 MGHRA, CDR2 YSYEKL. The DNA for the CDR3 is TGCGCCAGCAGCCAAGATTCAGCGGGACCGCCCTACAATGAGCAGTTCTTC. Protein sequence: CASSQDSAGPPYNEQFF.

Turning to this clone: Within the sample, other DNA sequences also encode this same CDR3. This chain connects TRBV10-3 to TRBJ2-1; a weak D match, TRBD1 (5 bases). The germline V gene has CDR1 ENHRY and CDR2 SYGVKD. CDR3 length: 11 residues. The germline V and J ends were trimmed by 5 bases and 7 bases, with 6 bases remaining between them. In DNA, the CDR3 is TGTGCCATCAGTCAGGGTAATGAGCAGTTCTTC. Protein product: CAISQGNEQFF.

This clone has just one count. The chain joins TRBV7-9 to TRBJ2-7, with D possibly matching TRBD1 (5 bases). Trimming pared 7 bases from V and 1 base from J, leaving 14 bases between. Germline V gene lookup returns CDR1 SEHNR and CDR2 FQNEAQ (reference sequence). The CDR3 extends over 14 amino acids. The CDR3 is CASTTRADSYEQYF. Here the CDR3 DNA reads TGTGCCAGCACCACCAGGGCGGATTCCTACGAGCAGTACTTC. Variable domain in full (rest from reference TRBV7-9 and TRBJ2-7): DTGVSQNPRHKITKRGQNVTFRCDPISEHNRLYWYRQTLGQGPEFLTYFQNEAQLEKSRLLSDRFSAERPKGSFSTLEIQRTEQGDSAMYLCASTTRADSYEQYFGPGTRLTVT.

The CDR3 sequence is CASSPGLAGVNEQFF. CDR3 nucleotides: TGCGCCAGCAGCCCGGGACTAGCCGGGGTCAATGAGCAGTTCTTC. The chain couples TRBV5-1 to TRBJ2-1; 9 nucleotides agree with TRBD2. CDR1 is SGHRS, CDR2 YFSETQ, per germline. This CDR3 contains 15 residues. With 4 bases clipped from V and 6 bases from J, the junction kept 8 bases outside the gene matches.

CDR3 nucleotides: TGCGCCAGCAGCGCGGGGAAGGTTGGCTACACCTTC. This encodes CASSAGKVGYTF. This chain links TRBV5-1 with TRBJ1-2; D remains ambiguous. The CDR3 has 12 residues. Germline V gene data show CDR1 as SGHRS and CDR2 as YFSETQ. The germline V and J ends were trimmed by 4 bases and 7 bases, with 11 bases remaining between them.

This chain links TRBV7-2 with TRBJ1-2; D perhaps matches TRBD1 (6 bases). The CDR3 runs 15 residues. V lost 3 bases, J lost 2 bases, and 13 bases lay in between. CDR1 is SGHTA, CDR2 FQGNSA, per germline. The CDR3 nucleotides read TGTGCCAGCAGCTTGTTAGGGGGACCGAACTATGGCTACACCTTC. Its translation is CASSLLGGPNYGYTF.

This clone was observed a single time. The chain has TRBV9 and TRBJ1-4; D might be TRBD1 (5 bases). This CDR3 comprises 17 residues. V dropped 0 bases and J dropped 4 bases, with 16 bases sitting between them. Germline values: CDR1 SGDLS, CDR2 YYNGEE. CDR3 residues: CASSVDPGGTFNEKLFF. For the CDR3, the DNA is TGTGCCAGCAGCGTAGACCCCGGGGGTACTTTTAATGAAAAACTGTTTTTT.

The chain employs TRBV2 and TRBJ1-1, with 8 bases that match TRBD1. Germline V gene data show CDR1 as SNHLY and CDR2 as FYNNEI. The CDR3 spans 15 residues. The V segment lost 3 bases and the J segment 6 bases; nucleotides outside the gene matches: 9. Written as DNA, the CDR3 is TGTGCCAGCAGTGAGCCCAGGGGGCGTTTCGCTGAAGCTTTCTTT. Protein sequence: CASSEPRGRFAEAFF.

This clone was observed once. The chain couples TRBV18 to TRBJ1-1; D is unresolved. The V end was cut by 2 bases, the J end by 7 bases, with 17 bases between. CDR1 KGHSH and CDR2 LQKENI come from the germline V gene. The CDR3 is 15 residues long. As DNA, the CDR3 is TGTGCCAGCTCACCAAACTTTATAACCGGGAGTGAAGCTTTCTTT. It encodes CASSPNFITGSEAFF.

The chain links TRBV3-1 (or the pseudogene TRBV3-2) to TRBJ2-7; possible D gene TRBD1, 6 bases. CDR1 is LGHDT and CDR2 is YNNKEL in the germline V gene (reference sequence). The CDR3 covers 15 residues. V lost 0 bases, J lost 2 bases, and 11 bases lay in between. CDR3 residues: CASSQDGAGAYEQYF. For the CDR3, the DNA is TGTGCCAGCAGCCAAGATGGGGCAGGGGCCTACGAGCAGTACTTC.

The J gene is TRBJ1-5, the V gene TRBV30; D is uncertain. This CDR3 has 15 amino acids. Trimming removed 0 bases at V and 1 base at J, with 10 bases between. Germline loops: CDR1 GTSNPN, CDR2 SVGIG (reference sequence). CDR3 in amino acids: CAWSVPGDSNQPQHF. CDR3 nucleotides: TGTGCCTGGAGTGTACCGGGAGACAGCAATCAGCCCCAGCATTTT.

V and J are TRBV6-5 and TRBJ1-4; 8 nucleotides line up with TRBD1. V lost 6 bases to trimming and J lost 8 bases; unmatched junction nucleotides: 5. Germline CDR1 MNHEY, CDR2 SVGAGI. This CDR3 comprises 13 residues. In nucleotides, the CDR3 is TGTGCCAGCAGCCGGGGACAGGAAGAAAAACTGTTTTTT. This codes for CASSRGQEEKLFF.

The chain joins TRBV19 to TRBJ2-1, with 7 bases matching TRBD2. Germline V CDR1 and CDR2: LNHDA, SQIVND (reference sequence). CDR3 length: 17 residues. V shed 5 bases and J 4 bases; nucleotides not matched to a gene: 14. CDR3 bases: TGTGCCAGTAGTCTCTTGGCCGCTAGCGGCGCGTACAATGAGCAGTTCTTC. This codes for CASSLLAASGAYNEQFF. Full variable domain (rest looked up from reference TRBV19 and TRBJ2-1): DGGITQSPKYLFRKEGQNVTLSCEQNLNHDAMYWYRQDPGQGLRLIYYSQIVNDFQKGDIAEGYSVSREKKESFPLTVTSAQKNPTAFYLCASSLLAASGAYNEQFFGPGTRLTVL.

This clone was detected many times. The chain uses TRBV5-1 and TRBJ1-2; D is ambiguous. Trimming removed 3 bases at V and 4 bases at J, with 13 bases between. This CDR3 comprises 14 residues. Germline values: CDR1 SGHRS, CDR2 YFSETQ. The CDR3, as DNA: TGCGCCAGCAGCTCAGAAGAGGAGGCCTATGGCTACACCTTC. It is translated as CASSSEEEAYGYTF.

The genes are TRBV9 and TRBJ1-3, with D possibly being TRBD1 (5 bases). V lost 3 bases, J lost 2 bases, and 18 bases lay in between. The CDR3 contains 17 residues. The germline V gene encodes CDR1 SGDLS and CDR2 YYNGEE. The CDR3 is CASSATPQGGTGNTIYF. CDR3 nucleotides: TGTGCCAGCAGCGCGACACCCCAGGGAGGGACTGGAAACACCATATATTTT. The whole variable domain, filled in from reference TRBV9 and TRBJ1-3, reads DSGVTQTPKHLITATGQRVTLRCSPRSGDLSVYWYQQSLDQGLQFLIQYYNGEERAKGNILERFSAQQFPDLHSELNLSSLELGDSALYFCASSATPQGGTGNTIYFGEGSWLTVV.